Presented here are 24 T cell receptor beta chains from one specimen sequenced in a study of cytomegalovirus exposure and HLA in healthy donors. TCRdb keeps only in-frame clones here, not all; method: immunoSEQ multiplex PCR. Of about 200,000 clones listed, roughly 88% are singletons. Sample: PBMCs. The receptors were gathered from a woman aged 25 to 45 in good health and CMV-seropositive.

The V call is TRBV6-5, the J call TRBJ1-1; D possibly corresponds to TRBD1 (6 bases). Germline assignment: CDR1 MNHEY and CDR2 SVGAGI. This CDR3 comprises 15 residues. Trimming left V 7 bases short and J 1 base short, with 16 bases between. This CDR3 is CASKKAGGSNTEAFF. The CDR3, as DNA: TGTGCCAGCAAAAAGGCGGGGGGCTCGAACACTGAAGCTTTCTTT.

This rearrangement joins TRBV5-1 to TRBJ2-1; D ambiguous. V gave up 0 bases and J gave up 2 bases, with 9 bases separating them. The CDR3 is 15 amino acids. Germline CDR1 and CDR2: SGHRS and YFSETQ. The CDR3 protein is CASSLEPGTYNEQFF. The DNA of the CDR3 is TGCGCCAGCAGCTTGGAGCCAGGAACCTACAATGAGCAGTTCTTC.

There are many counts of this clone. The chain carries TRBV19 and TRBJ1-1; 7 bases map to TRBD1. This CDR3 is built from 14 residues. The germline gives CDR1 LNHDA, CDR2 SQIVND (reference sequence). V shed 3 bases and J 4 bases; nucleotides not matched to a gene: 5. The CDR3 nucleotides are TGTGCCAGTAGTATGATCGCAGGGGGCACTGAAGCTTTCTTT. This gives the protein CASSMIAGGTEAFF.

This chain joins TRBV2 and TRBJ2-5; 8 bases match TRBD2. The CDR3 spans 14 residues. The J segment lost 3 bases and the V segment lost 8 bases, leaving 8 bases of the junction unmatched. CDR1 is SNHLY, CDR2 FYNNEI, per germline. The CDR3 loop is CASGNRGLEETQYF. CDR3 DNA sequence: TGTGCCAGCGGGAATAGGGGACTAGAAGAGACCCAGTACTTC.

The genes are TRBV28 and TRBJ2-7, with 9 nucleotides matching TRBD2. V lost 2 bases to trimming and J lost 0 bases; unmatched junction nucleotides: 8. This CDR3 is 17 amino acids long. Germline assignment: CDR1 MDHEN and CDR2 SYDVKM. The DNA for the CDR3 is TGTGCCAGCAGTTTAACTTCGAGCGGGAGGACCTCCTACGAGCAGTACTTC. Translated: CASSLTSSGRTSYEQYF.

The V gene is TRBV28, the J gene TRBJ1-5, with unresolved D. The germline V and J ends were trimmed by 6 bases and 1 base, with 10 bases remaining between them. This CDR3 is built from 14 residues. Germline CDR1 and CDR2: MDHEN and SYDVKM. The CDR3 here is CASSLNRSNQPQHF. CDR3 in DNA: TGTGCCAGCAGCCTTAATCGGAGCAATCAGCCCCAGCATTTT.

This chain links TRBV10-3 with TRBJ2-7; the match to TRBD2 covers 9 bases. J was trimmed by 2 bases and V by 6 bases; bases with no gene match: 5. Germline V gene lookup returns CDR1 ENHRY and CDR2 SYGVKD. This CDR3 spans 14 amino acids. The CDR3 region has the DNA TGTGCCATCAGGATAGCGGGAGAAACCTACGAGCAGTACTTC. It translates to CAIRIAGETYEQYF.

CDR3 nucleotides: TGCGCCAGCGGCCCCGCACAGGGGATAAAAAGCTACACCTTC. Translating it yields CASGPAQGIKSYTF. V and J are TRBV5-1 and TRBJ1-2, with 7 bases fitting TRBD1. The CDR3 totals 14 residues. Trimming at V came to 7 bases and at J to 9 bases, leaving 15 bases not matched to a gene. The germline V gene has CDR1 SGHRS and CDR2 YFSETQ.

The chain employs TRBV7-2 and TRBJ1-2; D is undetermined. Germline V gene sequence: CDR1 SGHTA, CDR2 FQGNSA. This CDR3 has 12 residues. V was cut by 5 bases and J by 4 bases, with 8 bases left in between. CDR3 coding DNA: TGTGCCAGCAGCCCTAGCGCCTATGGCTACACCTTC. This gives the protein CASSPSAYGYTF.

V usage is TRBV29-1 and J usage is TRBJ1-2, with D possibly matching TRBD1 (5 bases). The CDR3 sequence is 12 residues long. The V end lost 5 bases, the J end lost 0 bases, and 7 bases lay between the germline ends. In germline, CDR1 is SQVTM, CDR2 ANQGSEA. CDR3 sequence reads: CSVSGPNYGYTF. The CDR3, as DNA: TGCAGCGTTTCAGGGCCTAACTATGGCTACACCTTC. The variable domain in full, with the rest retrieved from reference TRBV29-1 and TRBJ1-2, is SAVISQKPSRDICQRGTSLTIQCQVDSQVTMMFWYRQQPGQSLTLIATANQGSEATYESGFVIDKFPISRPNLTFSTLTVSNMSPEDSSIYLCSVSGPNYGYTFGSGTRLTVV.

The J gene is TRBJ2-4, the V gene TRBV15; no clear D. Trimming shortened V by 1 base and J by 0 bases, and 4 bases separated the two germline ends. CDR3 size: 14 residues. Germline V gives CDR1 LNHNV, CDR2 YYDKDF (reference sequence). The CDR3 loop reads CATSRGLAKNIQYF. In DNA, the CDR3 is TGTGCCACCAGCAGAGGTCTAGCCAAAAACATTCAGTACTTC.

The V and J genes are TRBV28 and TRBJ1-4; D gene ambiguous. The germline V gene has CDR1 MDHEN and CDR2 SYDVKM. The V and J ends lost 6 bases and 0 bases respectively, with 11 bases between them. CDR3 length: 15 amino acids. The CDR3 DNA reads as TGTGCCAGCAGCCCGCACTCGGCAACTAATGAAAAACTGTTTTTT. Encoded protein: CASSPHSATNEKLFF.

This clone was seen once. This chain uses TRBV6-5 with TRBJ2-7; TRBD2 matches 9 bases. The CDR3 consists of 15 residues. Germline V gives CDR1 MNHEY, CDR2 SVGAGI. The V gene end was trimmed by 6 bases and the J gene end by 2 bases; junction bases not matched to a gene: 8. The CDR3 sequence: CASSPREREAYEQYF. The CDR3 DNA reads TGTGCCAGCAGCCCCCGAGAGCGGGAGGCCTACGAGCAGTACTTC.

This chain joins TRBV29-1 and TRBJ1-1, with 7 positions matching TRBD1. V gave up 7 bases and J gave up 6 bases; unmatched junction bases: 5. Germline CDR1 is SQVTM and CDR2 is ANQGSEA. The CDR3 has 11 residues. Here the CDR3 reads CSAARGAEAFF. The CDR3 coding sequence is TGCAGCGCCGCCAGGGGGGCTGAAGCTTTCTTT.

In regard to this clone: At the DNA level, this CDR3 is encoded by other sequences in the same sample as well. The chain employs TRBV20-1 and TRBJ2-1, with unresolved D. The CDR3 extends over 10 amino acids. Germline V CDR1 and CDR2: DFQATT, SNEGSKA (reference sequence). The V gene lost 6 bases and the J gene lost 4 bases, with 4 bases spanning the gap. CDR3 coding DNA: TGCAGTGCCTTGTACAATGAGCAGTTCTTC. It yields the protein CSALYNEQFF.

This rearrangement joins TRBV6-1 to TRBJ2-3; 7 positions agree with TRBD2. With 5 bases clipped from V and 0 bases from J, the junction kept 2 bases outside the gene matches. Germline V gives CDR1 MNHNS, CDR2 SASEGT. The CDR3 is made up of 14 amino acids. CDR3 sequence reads: CASSTSVSTDTQYF. In DNA form, the CDR3 reads TGTGCCAGCAGTACTAGCGTTAGCACAGATACGCAGTATTTT.

The chain joins TRBV7-8 to TRBJ2-2, with TRBD1 identical over 7 bases. This CDR3 comprises 14 residues. The V gene end was trimmed by 5 bases and the J gene end by 6 bases; junction bases not matched to a gene: 6. CDR1 is SGHVS, CDR2 FQNEAQ, per germline. CDR3 DNA: TGTGCCAGCAGCCCCGACAGGGCGGCCGGGGAGCTGTTTTTT. It yields the protein CASSPDRAAGELFF.

This chain connects TRBV7-8 to TRBJ2-1, with TRBD2 identical over 8 bases. Germline-derived CDR1 and CDR2 are SGHVS and FQNEAQ. The trim removed 6 bases at V and 3 bases at J, leaving 7 bases unmatched. The CDR3 totals 15 residues. The CDR3 loop is CASRRSGTSYNEQFF. CDR3 in DNA: TGTGCCAGCAGGCGCAGCGGGACTAGCTACAATGAGCAGTTCTTC.

J is TRBJ2-7 and V is TRBV19; TRBD2 aligns across 8 bases. V shed 3 bases, J shed 4 bases, and the junction held 2 bases outside the gene matches. The CDR3 has 13 amino acids. Per the germline V gene, CDR1 is LNHDA and CDR2 is SQIVND (reference sequence). The CDR3 DNA sequence: TGTGCCAGTAGTATCTTAGCGGGGTACGAGCAGTACTTC. Protein sequence: CASSILAGYEQYF.

This rearrangement joins TRBV28 to TRBJ2-7; 10 bases map to TRBD2. The CDR3 contains 14 residues. Germline lookup yields CDR1 MDHEN and CDR2 SYDVKM. The ends lost 3 bases at V and 6 bases at J; junction bases unmatched: 5. CDR3 coding DNA: TGTGCCAGCAGTTTTCTAGCGGGAGTTTCCGAGCAGTACTTC. Translating gives CASSFLAGVSEQYF.

The CDR3 loop reads CASSLGLPGQPEETQYF. CDR3 in DNA: TGTGCCAGCAGCTTAGGACTCCCGGGACAACCAGAAGAGACCCAGTACTTC. The chain carries TRBV11-3 and TRBJ2-5, with a tentative D call TRBD1 (6 bases). The germline gives CDR1 SGHNT, CDR2 YENEEA. V was cut by 1 base and J by 3 bases, with 18 bases left in between. The CDR3 runs to 17 residues.

The chain recombines TRBV30 with TRBJ1-1; no clear D. Trimming cost V 0 bases and J 10 bases, with 12 bases left between them. The germline V gene has CDR1 GTSNPN and CDR2 SVGIG (reference sequence). This CDR3 contains 12 residues. This chain's CDR3 is CAWSVRFEGAFF. CDR3 in DNA: TGTGCCTGGAGTGTACGATTCGAGGGAGCTTTCTTT.

The chain combines TRBV28 with TRBJ2-1; tentative D call: TRBD2 (6 bases). The CDR3 spans 14 residues. Germline-derived CDR1 and CDR2 are MDHEN and SYDVKM. Trimming pared 7 bases from V and 8 bases from J, leaving 18 bases between. The CDR3 nucleotides are TGTGCCAGCATCACCATTGGGGAGGTCCATGAGCAGTTCTTC. Translated: CASITIGEVHEQFF.

V and J are TRBV5-1 and TRBJ2-3; maybe TRBD1 (6 bases). Germline values: CDR1 SGHRS, CDR2 YFSETQ. V lost 0 bases and J 0 bases, leaving 11 bases between the germline ends. The CDR3 contains 16 residues. The CDR3 protein is CASSLEGQTSTDTQYF. The CDR3 DNA sequence: TGCGCCAGCAGCTTGGAAGGACAGACTAGCACAGATACGCAGTATTTT.